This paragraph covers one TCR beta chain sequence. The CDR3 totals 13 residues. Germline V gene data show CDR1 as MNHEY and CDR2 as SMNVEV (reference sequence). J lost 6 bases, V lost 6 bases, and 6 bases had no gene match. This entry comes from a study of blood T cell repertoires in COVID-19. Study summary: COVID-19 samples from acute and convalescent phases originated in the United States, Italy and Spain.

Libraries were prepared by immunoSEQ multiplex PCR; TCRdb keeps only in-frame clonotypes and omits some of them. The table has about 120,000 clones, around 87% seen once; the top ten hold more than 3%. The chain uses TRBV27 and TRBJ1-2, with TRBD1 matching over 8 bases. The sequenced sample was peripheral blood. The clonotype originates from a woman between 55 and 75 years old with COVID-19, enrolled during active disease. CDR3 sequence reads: CASRRTGLDGYTF. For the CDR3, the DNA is TGTGCCAGCAGGCGGACAGGGCTCGATGGCTACACCTTC.